This note documents a single TCR beta chain sequence. What it binds is not known. Looked up from germline, CDR1 is SQVTM and CDR2 is ANQGSEA. This CDR3 region has 13 residues. V was pared by 4 bases and J by 6 bases, with 12 bases between. This sample stems from a study of blood T cells in healthy people across ages. Study-level findings and limits: CMV status of donors was unknown, possibly confounding expanded clonotype changes.

A second PCR, run for about 7 to 12 cycles, used a sample-barcoded 5' primer plus a J-beta primer mix. Every individual sample yielded 2.5 million or more paired-end reads (each containing CDR3). In TCRdb, the 5' RACE reads were re-called with MiXCR into one record per CDR3 protein. The sample has about 1.1 million distinct CDR3 sequences, around two fifths seen once; the top ten hold roughly 14%. Isolating PBMCs gave at least 6 million of these cells per sample. The sequence derives from a young man in good health. This rearrangement joins TRBV29-1 to TRBJ2-2, with a possible D match to TRBD2 (6 bases). Sample: blood. Here the CDR3 DNA reads TGCAGCGTTGGGGGGACTTTGGCCGGGGAGCTGTTTTTT. It translates to CSVGGTLAGELFF.